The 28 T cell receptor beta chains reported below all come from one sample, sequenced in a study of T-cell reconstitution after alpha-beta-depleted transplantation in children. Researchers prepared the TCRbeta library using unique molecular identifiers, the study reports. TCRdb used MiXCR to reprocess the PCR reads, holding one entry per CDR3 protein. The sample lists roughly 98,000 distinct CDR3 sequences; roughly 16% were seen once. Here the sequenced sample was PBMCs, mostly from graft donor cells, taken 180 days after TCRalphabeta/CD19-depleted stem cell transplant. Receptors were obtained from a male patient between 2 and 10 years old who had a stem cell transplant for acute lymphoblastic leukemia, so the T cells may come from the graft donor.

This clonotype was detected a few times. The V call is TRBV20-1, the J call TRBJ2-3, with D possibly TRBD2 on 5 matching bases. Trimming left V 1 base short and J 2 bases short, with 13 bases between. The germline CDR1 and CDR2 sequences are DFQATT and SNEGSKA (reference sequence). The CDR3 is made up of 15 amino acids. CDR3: CSARGLLAVTDTQYF. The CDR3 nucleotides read TGCAGTGCTAGAGGTCTCCTAGCAGTCACAGATACGCAGTATTTT.

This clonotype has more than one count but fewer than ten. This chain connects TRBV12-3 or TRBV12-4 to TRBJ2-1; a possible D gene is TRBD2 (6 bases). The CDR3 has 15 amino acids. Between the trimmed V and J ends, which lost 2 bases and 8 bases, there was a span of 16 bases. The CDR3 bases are TGTGCCAGCAGTTTACGCGTCGGGGGTTTCGATGAGCAGTTCTTC. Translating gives CASSLRVGGFDEQFF.

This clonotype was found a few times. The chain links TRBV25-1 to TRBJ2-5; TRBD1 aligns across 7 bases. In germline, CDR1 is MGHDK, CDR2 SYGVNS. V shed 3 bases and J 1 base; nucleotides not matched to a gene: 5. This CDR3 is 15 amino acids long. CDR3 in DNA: TGTGCCAGCAGTGATCCCGACAGGGTCCAAGAGACCCAGTACTTC. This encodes CASSDPDRVQETQYF. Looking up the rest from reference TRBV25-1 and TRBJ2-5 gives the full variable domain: EADIYQTPRYLVIGTGKKITLECSQTMGHDKMYWYQQDPGMELHLIHYSYGVNSTEKGDLSSESTVSRIRTEHFPLTLESARPSHTSQYLCASSDPDRVQETQYFGPGTRLLVL.

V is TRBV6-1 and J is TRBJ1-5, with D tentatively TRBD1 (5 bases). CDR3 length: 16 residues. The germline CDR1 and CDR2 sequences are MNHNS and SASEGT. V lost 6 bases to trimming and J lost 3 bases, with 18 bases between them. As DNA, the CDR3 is TGTGCCAGCAGCCTCATGGGGCGGAGGGTCAATCAGCCCCAGCATTTT. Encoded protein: CASSLMGRRVNQPQHF.

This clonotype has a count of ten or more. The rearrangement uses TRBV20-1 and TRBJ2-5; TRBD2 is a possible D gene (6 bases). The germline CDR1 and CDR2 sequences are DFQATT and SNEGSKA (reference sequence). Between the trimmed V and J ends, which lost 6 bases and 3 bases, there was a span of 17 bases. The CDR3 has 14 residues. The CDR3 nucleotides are TGCAGTGCCCGCCCGGGGGTAGGGAAAGAGACCCAGTACTTC. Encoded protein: CSARPGVGKETQYF.

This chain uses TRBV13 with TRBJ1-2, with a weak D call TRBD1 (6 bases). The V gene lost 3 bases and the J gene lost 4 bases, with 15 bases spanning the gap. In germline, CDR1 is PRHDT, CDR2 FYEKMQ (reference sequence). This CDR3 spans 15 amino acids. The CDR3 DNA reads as TGTGCCAGCAGCTTGAGGGGGGTAAACCTCTATGGCTACACCTTC. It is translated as CASSLRGVNLYGYTF.

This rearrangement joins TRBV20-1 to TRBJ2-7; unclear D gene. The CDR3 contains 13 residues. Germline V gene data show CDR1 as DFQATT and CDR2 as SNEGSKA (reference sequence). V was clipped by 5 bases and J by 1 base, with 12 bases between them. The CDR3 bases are TGCAGTGCTCCCACAGTAAGATCCTACGAGCAGTACTTC. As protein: CSAPTVRSYEQYF.

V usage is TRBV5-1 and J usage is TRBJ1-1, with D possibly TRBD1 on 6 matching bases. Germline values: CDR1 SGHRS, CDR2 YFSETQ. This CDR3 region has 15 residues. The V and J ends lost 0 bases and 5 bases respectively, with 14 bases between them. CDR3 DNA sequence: TGCGCCAGCAGCTTGGTGCAGGGGTGGGCTACTGAAGCTTTCTTT. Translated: CASSLVQGWATEAFF.

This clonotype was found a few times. The CDR3 here is CSARESSWGPGELFF. CDR3 DNA: TGCAGTGCTAGAGAGTCTAGCTGGGGACCCGGGGAGCTGTTTTTT. The chain links TRBV20-1 to TRBJ2-2; D is tentatively TRBD1 or TRBD2 (5 bases each). The V end was cut by 0 bases, the J end by 6 bases, with 14 bases between. Germline V CDR1 and CDR2: DFQATT, SNEGSKA (reference sequence). CDR3 length equals 15 residues.

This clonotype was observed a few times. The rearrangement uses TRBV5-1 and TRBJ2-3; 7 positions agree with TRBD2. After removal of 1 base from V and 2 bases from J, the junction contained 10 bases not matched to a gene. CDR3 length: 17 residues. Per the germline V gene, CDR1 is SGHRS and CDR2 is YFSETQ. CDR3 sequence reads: CASSLWGGFGITDTQYF. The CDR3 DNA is TGCGCCAGCAGCTTGTGGGGAGGGTTTGGTATCACAGATACGCAGTATTTT. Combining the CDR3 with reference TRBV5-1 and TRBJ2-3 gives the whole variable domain KAGVTQTPRYLIKTRGQQVTLSCSPISGHRSVSWYQQTPGQGLQFLFEYFSETQRNKGNFPGRFSGRQFSNSRSEMNVSTLELGDSALYLCASSLWGGFGITDTQYFGPGTRLTVL.

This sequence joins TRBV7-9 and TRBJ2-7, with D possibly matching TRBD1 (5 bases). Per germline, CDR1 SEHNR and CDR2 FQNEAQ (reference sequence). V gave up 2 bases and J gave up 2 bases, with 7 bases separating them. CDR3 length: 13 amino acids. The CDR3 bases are TGTGCCAGCAGCTTACGACAGACCTACGAGCAGTACTTC. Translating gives CASSLRQTYEQYF.

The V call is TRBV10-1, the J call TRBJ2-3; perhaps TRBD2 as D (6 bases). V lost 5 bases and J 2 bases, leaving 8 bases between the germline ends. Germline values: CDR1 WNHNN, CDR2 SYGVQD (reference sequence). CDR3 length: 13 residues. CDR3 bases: TGCGCCAGCAGTTCGGGAGACACAGATACGCAGTATTTT. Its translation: CASSSGDTDTQYF.

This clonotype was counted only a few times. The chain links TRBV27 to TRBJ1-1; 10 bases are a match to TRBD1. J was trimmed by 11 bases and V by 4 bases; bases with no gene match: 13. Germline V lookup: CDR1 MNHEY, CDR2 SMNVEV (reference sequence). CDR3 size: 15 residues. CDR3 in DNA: TGTGCCAGCAGTTCTCCGACCGGGACAGGGGTTGGGGCTTTCTTT. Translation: CASSSPTGTGVGAFF.

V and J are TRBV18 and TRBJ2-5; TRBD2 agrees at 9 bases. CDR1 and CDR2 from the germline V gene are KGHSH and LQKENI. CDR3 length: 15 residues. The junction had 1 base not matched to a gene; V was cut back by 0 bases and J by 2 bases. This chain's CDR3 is CASSPPGLAQETQYF. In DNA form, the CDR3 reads TGTGCCAGCTCACCACCGGGACTAGCACAAGAGACCCAGTACTTC.

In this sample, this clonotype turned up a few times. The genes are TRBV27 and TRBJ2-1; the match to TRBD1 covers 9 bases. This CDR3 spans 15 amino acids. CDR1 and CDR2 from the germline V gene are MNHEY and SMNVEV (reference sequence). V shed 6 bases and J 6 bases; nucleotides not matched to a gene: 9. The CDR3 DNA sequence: TGTGCCAGCAGGGACCGGGACAGGGTGGGCAATGAGCAGTTCTTC. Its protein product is CASRDRDRVGNEQFF.

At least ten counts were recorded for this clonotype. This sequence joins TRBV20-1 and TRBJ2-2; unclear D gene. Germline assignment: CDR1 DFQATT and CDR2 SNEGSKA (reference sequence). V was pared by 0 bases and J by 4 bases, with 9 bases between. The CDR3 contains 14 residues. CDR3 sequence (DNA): TGCAGTGCTAGAGAGGGGTCTATCACCGGGGAGCTGTTTTTT. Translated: CSAREGSITGELFF.

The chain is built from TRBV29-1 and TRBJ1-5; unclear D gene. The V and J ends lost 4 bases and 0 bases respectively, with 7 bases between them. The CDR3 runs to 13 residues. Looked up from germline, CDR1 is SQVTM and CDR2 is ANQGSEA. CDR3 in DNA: TGCAGCGTTGGACGGTATAGCAATCAGCCCCAGCATTTT. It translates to CSVGRYSNQPQHF.

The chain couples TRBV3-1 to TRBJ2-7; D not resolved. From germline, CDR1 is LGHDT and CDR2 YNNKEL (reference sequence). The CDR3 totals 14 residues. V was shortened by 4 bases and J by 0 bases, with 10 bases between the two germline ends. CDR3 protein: CASSLGFPSYEQYF. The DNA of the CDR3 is TGTGCCAGCAGCCTGGGGTTTCCCTCCTACGAGCAGTACTTC.

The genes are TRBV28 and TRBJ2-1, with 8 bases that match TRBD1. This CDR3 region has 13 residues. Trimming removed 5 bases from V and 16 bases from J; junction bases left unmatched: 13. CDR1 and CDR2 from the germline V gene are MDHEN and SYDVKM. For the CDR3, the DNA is TGTGCCAGCAGTACTGCCAGGGGGCGCCGTAAATTCTTC. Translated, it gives CASSTARGRRKFF. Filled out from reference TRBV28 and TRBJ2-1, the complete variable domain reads DVKVTQSSRYLVKRTGEKVFLECVQDMDHENMFWYRQDPGLGLRLIYFSYDVKMKEKGDIPEGYSVSREKKERFSLILESASTNQTSMYLCASSTARGRRKFFGPGTRLTVL.

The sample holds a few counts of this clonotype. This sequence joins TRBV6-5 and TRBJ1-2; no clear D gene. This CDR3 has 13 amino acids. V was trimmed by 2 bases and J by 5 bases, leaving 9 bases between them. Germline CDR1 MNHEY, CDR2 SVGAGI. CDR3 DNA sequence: TGTGCCAGCAGTTACCCTCCTGGATATGGCTACACCTTC. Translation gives CASSYPPGYGYTF.

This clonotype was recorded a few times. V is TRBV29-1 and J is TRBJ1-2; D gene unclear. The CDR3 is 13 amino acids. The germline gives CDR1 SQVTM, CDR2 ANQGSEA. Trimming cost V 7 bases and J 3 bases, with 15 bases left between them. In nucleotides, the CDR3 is TGCAGCGGAAGACGTATCTCGGACTATGGCTACACCTTC. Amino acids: CSGRRISDYGYTF.

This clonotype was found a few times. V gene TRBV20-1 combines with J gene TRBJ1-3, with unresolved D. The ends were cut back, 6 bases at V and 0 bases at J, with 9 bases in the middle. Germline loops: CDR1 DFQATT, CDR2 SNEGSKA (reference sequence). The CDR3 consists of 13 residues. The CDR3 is CSADIDSGNTIYF. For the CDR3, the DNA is TGCAGTGCCGACATAGACTCTGGAAACACCATATATTTT.

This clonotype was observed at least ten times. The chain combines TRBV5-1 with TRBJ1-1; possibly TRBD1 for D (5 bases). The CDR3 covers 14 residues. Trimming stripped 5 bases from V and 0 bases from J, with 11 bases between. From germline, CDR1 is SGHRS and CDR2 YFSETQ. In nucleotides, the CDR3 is TGCGCCAGCAGACCCGGACACATGAACACTGAAGCTTTCTTT. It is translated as CASRPGHMNTEAFF. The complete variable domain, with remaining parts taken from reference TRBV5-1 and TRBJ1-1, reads KAGVTQTPRYLIKTRGQQVTLSCSPISGHRSVSWYQQTPGQGLQFLFEYFSETQRNKGNFPGRFSGRQFSNSRSEMNVSTLELGDSALYLCASRPGHMNTEAFFGQGTRLTVV.

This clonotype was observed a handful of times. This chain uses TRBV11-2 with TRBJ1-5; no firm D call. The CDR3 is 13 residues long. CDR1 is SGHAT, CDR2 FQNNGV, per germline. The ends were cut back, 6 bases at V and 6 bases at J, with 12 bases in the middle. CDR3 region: CASSSIGSQPQHF. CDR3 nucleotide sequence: TGTGCCAGCAGTTCTATCGGGAGTCAGCCCCAGCATTTT. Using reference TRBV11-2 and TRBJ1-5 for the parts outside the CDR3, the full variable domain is EAGVAQSPRYKIIEKRQSVAFWCNPISGHATLYWYQQILGQGPKLLIQFQNNGVVDDSQLPKDRFSAERLKGVDSTLKIQPAKLEDSAVYLCASSSIGSQPQHFGDGTRLSIL.

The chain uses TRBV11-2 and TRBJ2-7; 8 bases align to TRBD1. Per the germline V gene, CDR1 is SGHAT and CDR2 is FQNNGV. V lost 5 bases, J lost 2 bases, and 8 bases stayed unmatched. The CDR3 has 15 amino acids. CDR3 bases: TGTGCCAGCAGCCTGGGACAGGCGACCGCCTACGAGCAGTACTTC. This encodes CASSLGQATAYEQYF.

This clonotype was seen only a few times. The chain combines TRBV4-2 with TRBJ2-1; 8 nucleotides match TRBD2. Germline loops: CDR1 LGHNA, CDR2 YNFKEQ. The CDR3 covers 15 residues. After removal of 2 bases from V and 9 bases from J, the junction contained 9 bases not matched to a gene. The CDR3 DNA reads TGTGCCAGCAGCCAACTAGCGGGTCTTTTAGGTGAGCAGTTCTTC. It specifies CASSQLAGLLGEQFF.

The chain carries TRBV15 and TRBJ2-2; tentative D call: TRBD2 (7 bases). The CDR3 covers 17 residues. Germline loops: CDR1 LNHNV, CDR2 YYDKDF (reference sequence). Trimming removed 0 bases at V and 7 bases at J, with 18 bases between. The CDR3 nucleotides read TGTGCCACCAGCAGAGAGGGGAGGGGGGGGACTATCGGGGAGCTGTTTTTT. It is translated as CATSREGRGGTIGELFF.

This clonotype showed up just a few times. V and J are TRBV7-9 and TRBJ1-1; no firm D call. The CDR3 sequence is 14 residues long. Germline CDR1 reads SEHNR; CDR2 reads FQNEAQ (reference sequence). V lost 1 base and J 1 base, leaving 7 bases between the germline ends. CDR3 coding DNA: TGTGCCAGCAGCTTAGTTTTGGGGAACACTGAAGCTTTCTTT. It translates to CASSLVLGNTEAFF.